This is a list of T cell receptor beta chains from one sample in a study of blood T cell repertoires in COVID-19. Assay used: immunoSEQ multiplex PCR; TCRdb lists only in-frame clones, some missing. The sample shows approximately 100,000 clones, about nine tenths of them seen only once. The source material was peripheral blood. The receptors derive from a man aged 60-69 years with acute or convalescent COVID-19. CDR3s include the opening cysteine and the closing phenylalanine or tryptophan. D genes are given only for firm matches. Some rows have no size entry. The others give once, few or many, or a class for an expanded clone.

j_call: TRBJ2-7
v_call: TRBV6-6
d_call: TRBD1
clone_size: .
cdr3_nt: TGTGCCAGCGGGGGACAGGGGATCCACGAGCAGTACTTC
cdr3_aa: CASGGQGIHEQYF

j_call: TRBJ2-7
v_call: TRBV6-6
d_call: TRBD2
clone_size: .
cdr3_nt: TGTGCCAGCTCCGGGGGGGCAACCTACGAGCAGTACTTC
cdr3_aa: CASSGGATYEQYF

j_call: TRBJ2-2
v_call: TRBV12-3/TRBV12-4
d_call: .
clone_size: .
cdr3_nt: TGTGCCAGCAGTCAAAGGGGCCTTGGGGAGCTGTTTTTT
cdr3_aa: CASSQRGLGELFF

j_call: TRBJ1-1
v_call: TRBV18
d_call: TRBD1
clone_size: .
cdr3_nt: TGTGCCAGCTCACCTGAGGTAGGGGGCTATACTGAAGCTTTCTTT
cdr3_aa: CASSPEVGGYTEAFF

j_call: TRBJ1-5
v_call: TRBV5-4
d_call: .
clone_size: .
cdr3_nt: TGTGCCAGCAGCTTGCAAGGGAGGCAGCCCCAGCATTTT
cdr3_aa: CASSLQGRQPQHF

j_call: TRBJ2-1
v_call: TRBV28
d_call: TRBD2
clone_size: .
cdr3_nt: TGTGCCAGCAGTTTACTAGCGGGAATATATGAGCAGTTCTTC
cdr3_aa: CASSLLAGIYEQFF

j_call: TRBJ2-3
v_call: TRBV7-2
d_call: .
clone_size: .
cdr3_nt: TGTGCCAGCAGCCGGGCAGGAGGCGGCACAGATACGCAGTATTTT
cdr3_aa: CASSRAGGGTDTQYF

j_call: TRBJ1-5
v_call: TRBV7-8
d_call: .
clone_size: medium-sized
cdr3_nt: TGTGCCAGCAGCTTGACTGTGGGCTGGGGAGTTGATCAGCCCCAGCATTTT
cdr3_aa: CASSLTVGWGVDQPQHF

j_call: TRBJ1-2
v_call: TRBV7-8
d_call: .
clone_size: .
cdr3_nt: TGTGCCAGCAGCTTAGGTAGCAGGGGTGGCTACACCTTC
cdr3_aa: CASSLGSRGGYTF

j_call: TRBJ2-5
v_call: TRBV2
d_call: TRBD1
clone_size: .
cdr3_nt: TGTGCCAGCAGGACGGGGACAGCCAAAGAGACCCAGTACTTC
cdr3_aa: CASRTGTAKETQYF

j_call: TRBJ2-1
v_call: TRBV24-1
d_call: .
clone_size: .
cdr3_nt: TGTGCCACCAGTGATGGGAAGGGAATGGGACTCGTGCAGTTCTTC
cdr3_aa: CATSDGKGMGLVQFF

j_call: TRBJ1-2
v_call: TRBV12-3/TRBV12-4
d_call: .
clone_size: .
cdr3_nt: TGTGCCAGCACTTTAGAGGGAGTCTATGGCTACACCTTC
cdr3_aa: CASTLEGVYGYTF

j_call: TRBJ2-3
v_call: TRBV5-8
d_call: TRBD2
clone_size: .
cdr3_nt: TGTGCCAGCAGCTCCGGGACTAGCGGTGGCACAGATACGCAGTATTTT
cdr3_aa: CASSSGTSGGTDTQYF

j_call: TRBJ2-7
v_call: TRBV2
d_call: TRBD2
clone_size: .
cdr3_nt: TGTGCCAGCAGTGAAGGGCTAGCGGGGGCCTACGAGCAGTACTTC
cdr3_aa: CASSEGLAGAYEQYF

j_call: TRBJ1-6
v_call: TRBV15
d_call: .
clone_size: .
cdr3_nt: TGTGCCACCACCCTCGGGGGGGCTTCACCCCTCCACTTT
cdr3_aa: CATTLGGASPLHF

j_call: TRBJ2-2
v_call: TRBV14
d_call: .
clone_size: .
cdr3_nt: TGTGCCAGCAGCCAACTCCCGGGCACCGGGGAGCTGTTTTTT
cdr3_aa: CASSQLPGTGELFF

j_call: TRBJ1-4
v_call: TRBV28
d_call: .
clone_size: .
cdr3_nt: TGTGCCAGCAGTCTACCATTGGGGGCTTCTAATGAAAAACTGTTTTTT
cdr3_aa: CASSLPLGASNEKLFF

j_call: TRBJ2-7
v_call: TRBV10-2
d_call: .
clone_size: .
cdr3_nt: TGCGCCAGCAGTGAGCCCCTGAGCGTGAAAATATCCTACGAGCAGTACTTC
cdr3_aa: CASSEPLSVKISYEQYF

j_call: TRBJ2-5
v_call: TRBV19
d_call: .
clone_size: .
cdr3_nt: TGTGCCAGTAGTATCGGCGGGAAGATCCAAGAGACCCAGTACTTC
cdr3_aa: CASSIGGKIQETQYF

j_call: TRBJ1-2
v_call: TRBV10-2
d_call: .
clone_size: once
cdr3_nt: TGCGCCAGCAGTGACTGGAGGGCGGGTCGCGGCTACACCTTC
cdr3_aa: CASSDWRAGRGYTF

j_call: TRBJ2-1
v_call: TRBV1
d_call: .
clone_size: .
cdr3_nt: TGCACCAGCAGCCCAGCCGGGACAGGGAAAGGGAATGAGCAGTTCTTC
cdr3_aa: CTSSPAGTGKGNEQFF

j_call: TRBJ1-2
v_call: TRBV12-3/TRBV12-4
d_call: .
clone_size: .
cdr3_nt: TGTGCCAGCAGTTTAGCGACAGGATATGGCTACACCTTC
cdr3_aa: CASSLATGYGYTF

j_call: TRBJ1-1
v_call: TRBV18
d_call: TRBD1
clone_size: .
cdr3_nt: TGTGCCAGCTCCCCCGGACAGGGGGGGAACACTGAAGCTTTCTTT
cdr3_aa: CASSPGQGGNTEAFF

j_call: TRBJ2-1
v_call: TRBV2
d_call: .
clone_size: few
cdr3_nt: TGTGCCAGCAGGGGCCATTACAATGAGCAGTTCTTC
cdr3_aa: CASRGHYNEQFF

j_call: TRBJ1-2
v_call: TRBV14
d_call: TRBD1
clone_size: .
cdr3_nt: TGTGCCAGCAGTCCCGGGACAGGGGGCTTTGGCTACACCTTC
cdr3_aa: CASSPGTGGFGYTF

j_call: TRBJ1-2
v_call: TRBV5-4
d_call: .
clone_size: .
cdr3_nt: TGTGCCAGCAGCTGGGGCGGGGCGAGGGGCTACACCTTC
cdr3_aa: CASSWGGARGYTF

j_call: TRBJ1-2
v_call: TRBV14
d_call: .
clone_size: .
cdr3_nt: TGTGCCAGCAGCCAAGATATAGCCTCTTATGGCTACACCTTC
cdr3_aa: CASSQDIASYGYTF

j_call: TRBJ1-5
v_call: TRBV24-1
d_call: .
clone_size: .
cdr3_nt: TGTGCCACCGGAGGGGACGGGGGCAATCAGCCCCAGCATTTT
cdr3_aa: CATGGDGGNQPQHF

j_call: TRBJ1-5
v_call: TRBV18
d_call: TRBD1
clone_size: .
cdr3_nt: TGTGCCAGCTCACCAGGGACAGGGGGCGATCAGCCCCAGCATTTT
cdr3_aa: CASSPGTGGDQPQHF

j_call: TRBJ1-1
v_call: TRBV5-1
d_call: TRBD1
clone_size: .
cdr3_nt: TGCGCCAGCAGCTTACAGGGGGCGAGGACTGAAGCTTTCTTT
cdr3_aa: CASSLQGARTEAFF

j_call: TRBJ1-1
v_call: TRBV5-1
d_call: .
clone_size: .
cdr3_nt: TGCGCCAGCAGCCCTTGGGTTGGAGCAACGAACACTGAAGCTTTCTTT
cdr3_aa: CASSPWVGATNTEAFF

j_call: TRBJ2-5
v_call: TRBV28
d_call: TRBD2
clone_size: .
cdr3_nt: TGTGCCAGCAGTTTAGAGCTAGCGGGAGGGCCAACGGAAGAGACCCAGTACTTC
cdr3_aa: CASSLELAGGPTEETQYF

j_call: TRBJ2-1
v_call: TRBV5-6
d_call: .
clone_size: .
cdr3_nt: TGTGCCAGCAGCTTGGCGCGGGACCACGATGAGCAGTTCTTC
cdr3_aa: CASSLARDHDEQFF

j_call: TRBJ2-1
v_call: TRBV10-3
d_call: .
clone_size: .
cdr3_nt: TGTGCCATCAGTGAGGTAAACAATGAGCAGTTCTTC
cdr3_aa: CAISEVNNEQFF

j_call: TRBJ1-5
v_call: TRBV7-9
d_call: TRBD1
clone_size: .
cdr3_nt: TGTGCCAGCAGCCAGACAGGGGGCGAGCCCCAGCATTTT
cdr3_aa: CASSQTGGEPQHF

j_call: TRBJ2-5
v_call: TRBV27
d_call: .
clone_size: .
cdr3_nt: TGTGCCAGCAGGAGGGCAGGGGGGCTTGAGACCCAGTACTTC
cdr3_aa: CASRRAGGLETQYF

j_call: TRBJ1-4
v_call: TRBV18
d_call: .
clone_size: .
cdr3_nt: TGTGCCAGCTCACCCCTTGAGGGAGAAAAACTGTTTTTT
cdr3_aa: CASSPLEGEKLFF

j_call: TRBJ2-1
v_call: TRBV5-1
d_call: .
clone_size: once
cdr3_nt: TGCGCCAGCAGCTTGTACCTAGATCGATACAATGAGCAGTTCTTC
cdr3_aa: CASSLYLDRYNEQFF

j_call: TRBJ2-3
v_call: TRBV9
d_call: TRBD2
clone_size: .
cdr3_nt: TGTGCCAGCAGCACCAGCGGGGGCAGCACAGATACGCAGTATTTT
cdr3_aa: CASSTSGGSTDTQYF

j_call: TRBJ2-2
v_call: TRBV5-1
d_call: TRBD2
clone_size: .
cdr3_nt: TGCGCCAGCAGCTTGTCCCTAGCGGGAGGTACCGGGGAGCTGTTTTTT
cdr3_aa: CASSLSLAGGTGELFF

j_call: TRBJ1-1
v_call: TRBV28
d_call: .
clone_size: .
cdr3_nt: TGTGCCAGCAGATCCACAGGGAGTGGCACTGAAGCTTTCTTT
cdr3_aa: CASRSTGSGTEAFF

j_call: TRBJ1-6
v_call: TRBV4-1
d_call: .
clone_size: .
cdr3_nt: TGCGCCAGCAGCCAAGTGGGCCGGGAAGTTGTTGGTAATTCACCCCTCCACTTT
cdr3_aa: CASSQVGREVVGNSPLHF